These T cell receptor beta chains were read from a single sample in a study of blood T cell repertoires in COVID-19. Sequencing used immunoSEQ multiplex PCR; TCRdb keeps in-frame clones, though not all of them. The profile covers some 260,000 clones, with more than 75% appearing a single time and around 1.7% taken by the ten largest. Sequencing input: PBMCs or T cells enriched from blood (not recorded which). Receptors originate from a middle-aged man who had recovered from COVID-19. Both conserved end residues are part of each CDR3. The order of the fields is CDR3 length, D gene, clone size, J gene, V gene, CDR3 DNA, CDR3 protein. D genes are given only for firm matches. A row's size may be missing; if present it is once, few, many or a size class.

>15|TRBD2|once|TRBJ2-5|TRBV5-8
TGTGCCAGCAGCTTGTTGCGGGGGGGCTGGGAGACCCAGTACTTC
CASSLLRGGWETQYF
>10|.|.|TRBJ1-1|TRBV29-1
TGCAGCGTTGAAGACAGTGAAGCTTTCTTT
CSVEDSEAFF
>15|.|once|TRBJ1-5|TRBV24-1
TGTGCCACACGGGATTGGCGGTATAGCAATCAGCCCCAGCATTTT
CATRDWRYSNQPQHF
>17|TRBD2|.|TRBJ2-5|TRBV7-2
TGTGCCAGCAGCACAAGAGCTCTAGCGGCCGCCCAAGAGACCCAGTACTTC
CASSTRALAAAQETQYF
>16|TRBD2|.|TRBJ2-3|TRBV4-2
TGTGCCAGCAGCCAGGTGACTAGCGGGGAGACAGATACGCAGTATTTT
CASSQVTSGETDTQYF
>16|.|once|TRBJ2-6|TRBV5-1
TGCGCCAGCAGCTTGGGTCTGCAGGATGGGGCCAACGTCCTGACTTTC
CASSLGLQDGANVLTF
>16|.|.|TRBJ2-7|TRBV23-1
TGCGCCAGCAGTCCCCCTGGGCAGAGCCTTACCTACGAGCAGTACTTC
CASSPPGQSLTYEQYF
>13|.|.|TRBJ1-1|TRBV30
TGTGCCTGGGTCCCGGACAGTTACGAGAGAGCTTTCTTT
CAWVPDSYERAFF
>15|TRBD1|.|TRBJ1-1|TRBV7-6
TGTGCCAGCAGCCACGGACAGGGGCTGGGCACTGAAGCTTTCTTT
CASSHGQGLGTEAFF
>14|.|.|TRBJ2-7|TRBV7-6
TGTGCCAGCAGCGTACAAGACAGTTCCTACGAGCAGTACTTC
CASSVQDSSYEQYF
>16|.|.|TRBJ1-6|TRBV3-1/TRBV3-2
TGTGCCAGCAGCCAGGCCGACCGGGGGAGGAATTCACCCCTCCACTTT
CASSQADRGRNSPLHF
>17|.|.|TRBJ2-3|TRBV27
TGTGCCAGCAGTCCACTTAGGGGGGGGCGAAACACAGATACGCAGTATTTT
CASSPLRGGRNTDTQYF
>13|.|.|TRBJ2-7|TRBV7-8
TGTGCCAGCAGCCCCCCGTCTAGAGACGAGCAGTACTTC
CASSPPSRDEQYF
>14|.|.|TRBJ2-7|TRBV15
TGTGCCACCAGCCACCCTCCGACAGGCTACGAGCAGTACTTC
CATSHPPTGYEQYF
>17|TRBD2|.|TRBJ2-2|TRBV18
TGTGCCAGCTCACCTTCGCACACTAGCGGGGGCACCGGGGAGCTGTTTTTT
CASSPSHTSGGTGELFF
>15|TRBD1|.|TRBJ1-6|TRBV7-2
TGTGCCAGCAGCTTAGCCACAGGGGACTTATCACCCCTCCACTTT
CASSLATGDLSPLHF
>14|TRBD1|.|TRBJ1-2|TRBV5-4
TGTGCCAGCAGCTCTTTAGGACAGGGCCAGGGCTACACCTTC
CASSSLGQGQGYTF
>14|.|.|TRBJ1-4|TRBV15
TGTGCCACCAGCAGAGATCACGTAGGGGGGGAAGACCGTTTT
CATSRDHVGGEDRF
>16|TRBD1|.|TRBJ2-7|TRBV7-9
TGTGCCAGCAGCCAGGGACAGGGTACGGGCCCAGCCGAGCAGTACTTC
CASSQGQGTGPAEQYF
>15|TRBD1|.|TRBJ1-3|TRBV6-5
TGTGCCAGCAGTTCCCGGGACAGGGTGGTGAACACCATATATTTT
CASSSRDRVVNTIYF